The 11 T cell receptor beta chains presented below share a single source sample, sequenced in a study of T cells expressing NK-cell markers. TCRdb reprocessed the 5' RACE reads, keeping one entry per CDR3 protein, no DNA. The table counts about 460,000 distinct CDR3 sequences; approximately 1.4% lies in the top ten. The sample consisted of blood T cells: a sorted CD56 or NKG2C T cell subset, CD4+ or CD8+ T cells, or bulk PBMC T cells (not recorded which). Receptor source: a woman between 45 and 60 years old in good health.

The genes are TRBV4-2 and TRBJ2-1; TCRdb selects TRBD1, and the lack of DNA leaves this call unchecked. Germline-derived CDR1 and CDR2 are LGHNA and YNFKEQ. The length of the CDR3 is 16 residues. The CDR3 sequence is CASSQGRDRSYNEQFF.

The chain joins TRBV25-1 to TRBJ1-6; no DNA is available, so the TRBD1 call from TCRdb remains unchecked. The CDR3 runs 14 residues. Germline V gene lookup returns CDR1 MGHDK and CDR2 SYGVNS. CDR3 sequence reads: CASSVEGVISPLHF.

The chain carries TRBV7-9 and TRBJ1-2; checking the TCRdb D call of TRBD1 is not possible without DNA. Germline V gives CDR1 SEHNR, CDR2 FQNEAQ (reference sequence). The CDR3 has 13 amino acids. CDR3 protein: CASDIGTGQGYTF.

The J gene is TRBJ2-5, the V gene TRBV20-1. CDR3 length equals 15 residues. Germline CDR1 DFQATT, CDR2 SNEGSKA (reference sequence). The CDR3 spells CSARDIEIALETQYF.

This chain connects TRBV3-1 to TRBJ1-4; TCRdb's assignment of TRBD1 cannot be checked, as there is no DNA. Germline V CDR1 and CDR2: LGHDT, YNNKEL (reference sequence). CDR3 length: 16 amino acids. This chain's CDR3 is CASSQRGAGGREKLFF.

This chain links TRBV7-2 with TRBJ2-1; the D call from TCRdb, TRBD2, cannot be confirmed without DNA. Germline-derived CDR1 and CDR2 are SGHTA and FQGNSA. CDR3 size: 20 residues. This CDR3 is CASSLVGTSGSRGSYNEQFF.

The V call is TRBV6-5, the J call TRBJ2-1; TCRdb's D gene call, TRBD2, goes unchecked for lack of DNA. The CDR3 totals 14 residues. The germline gives CDR1 MNHEY, CDR2 SVGAGI. The CDR3 sequence is CASSMARKYNEQFF.

The chain has TRBV12-3 or TRBV12-4 and TRBJ2-2; absent DNA, TCRdb's TRBD2 call cannot be checked. This CDR3 contains 17 residues. CDR3 sequence reads: CASIVPGGGANTGELFF.

This CDR3 is CAISAETSGRPYEQYF. The chain links TRBV10-3 to TRBJ2-7; TCRdb outputs TRBD2, but without DNA this stays unchecked. The CDR3 spans 16 residues. In germline, CDR1 is ENHRY, CDR2 SYGVKD.

The J gene is TRBJ2-1, the V gene TRBV6-2 or TRBV6-3; with no DNA, the TCRdb D assignment of TRBD1 cannot be verified. Per the germline V gene, CDR1 is MNHEY and CDR2 is SVGEGT. The length of the CDR3 is 14 residues. The CDR3 reads CASSYPPGGDEQFF.

The chain recombines TRBV6-5 with TRBJ2-3; absent DNA, TCRdb's TRBD2 call cannot be checked. The germline gives CDR1 MNHEY, CDR2 SVGAGI. The CDR3 extends over 15 amino acids. The CDR3 loop is CASSNTGLVILTQYF.